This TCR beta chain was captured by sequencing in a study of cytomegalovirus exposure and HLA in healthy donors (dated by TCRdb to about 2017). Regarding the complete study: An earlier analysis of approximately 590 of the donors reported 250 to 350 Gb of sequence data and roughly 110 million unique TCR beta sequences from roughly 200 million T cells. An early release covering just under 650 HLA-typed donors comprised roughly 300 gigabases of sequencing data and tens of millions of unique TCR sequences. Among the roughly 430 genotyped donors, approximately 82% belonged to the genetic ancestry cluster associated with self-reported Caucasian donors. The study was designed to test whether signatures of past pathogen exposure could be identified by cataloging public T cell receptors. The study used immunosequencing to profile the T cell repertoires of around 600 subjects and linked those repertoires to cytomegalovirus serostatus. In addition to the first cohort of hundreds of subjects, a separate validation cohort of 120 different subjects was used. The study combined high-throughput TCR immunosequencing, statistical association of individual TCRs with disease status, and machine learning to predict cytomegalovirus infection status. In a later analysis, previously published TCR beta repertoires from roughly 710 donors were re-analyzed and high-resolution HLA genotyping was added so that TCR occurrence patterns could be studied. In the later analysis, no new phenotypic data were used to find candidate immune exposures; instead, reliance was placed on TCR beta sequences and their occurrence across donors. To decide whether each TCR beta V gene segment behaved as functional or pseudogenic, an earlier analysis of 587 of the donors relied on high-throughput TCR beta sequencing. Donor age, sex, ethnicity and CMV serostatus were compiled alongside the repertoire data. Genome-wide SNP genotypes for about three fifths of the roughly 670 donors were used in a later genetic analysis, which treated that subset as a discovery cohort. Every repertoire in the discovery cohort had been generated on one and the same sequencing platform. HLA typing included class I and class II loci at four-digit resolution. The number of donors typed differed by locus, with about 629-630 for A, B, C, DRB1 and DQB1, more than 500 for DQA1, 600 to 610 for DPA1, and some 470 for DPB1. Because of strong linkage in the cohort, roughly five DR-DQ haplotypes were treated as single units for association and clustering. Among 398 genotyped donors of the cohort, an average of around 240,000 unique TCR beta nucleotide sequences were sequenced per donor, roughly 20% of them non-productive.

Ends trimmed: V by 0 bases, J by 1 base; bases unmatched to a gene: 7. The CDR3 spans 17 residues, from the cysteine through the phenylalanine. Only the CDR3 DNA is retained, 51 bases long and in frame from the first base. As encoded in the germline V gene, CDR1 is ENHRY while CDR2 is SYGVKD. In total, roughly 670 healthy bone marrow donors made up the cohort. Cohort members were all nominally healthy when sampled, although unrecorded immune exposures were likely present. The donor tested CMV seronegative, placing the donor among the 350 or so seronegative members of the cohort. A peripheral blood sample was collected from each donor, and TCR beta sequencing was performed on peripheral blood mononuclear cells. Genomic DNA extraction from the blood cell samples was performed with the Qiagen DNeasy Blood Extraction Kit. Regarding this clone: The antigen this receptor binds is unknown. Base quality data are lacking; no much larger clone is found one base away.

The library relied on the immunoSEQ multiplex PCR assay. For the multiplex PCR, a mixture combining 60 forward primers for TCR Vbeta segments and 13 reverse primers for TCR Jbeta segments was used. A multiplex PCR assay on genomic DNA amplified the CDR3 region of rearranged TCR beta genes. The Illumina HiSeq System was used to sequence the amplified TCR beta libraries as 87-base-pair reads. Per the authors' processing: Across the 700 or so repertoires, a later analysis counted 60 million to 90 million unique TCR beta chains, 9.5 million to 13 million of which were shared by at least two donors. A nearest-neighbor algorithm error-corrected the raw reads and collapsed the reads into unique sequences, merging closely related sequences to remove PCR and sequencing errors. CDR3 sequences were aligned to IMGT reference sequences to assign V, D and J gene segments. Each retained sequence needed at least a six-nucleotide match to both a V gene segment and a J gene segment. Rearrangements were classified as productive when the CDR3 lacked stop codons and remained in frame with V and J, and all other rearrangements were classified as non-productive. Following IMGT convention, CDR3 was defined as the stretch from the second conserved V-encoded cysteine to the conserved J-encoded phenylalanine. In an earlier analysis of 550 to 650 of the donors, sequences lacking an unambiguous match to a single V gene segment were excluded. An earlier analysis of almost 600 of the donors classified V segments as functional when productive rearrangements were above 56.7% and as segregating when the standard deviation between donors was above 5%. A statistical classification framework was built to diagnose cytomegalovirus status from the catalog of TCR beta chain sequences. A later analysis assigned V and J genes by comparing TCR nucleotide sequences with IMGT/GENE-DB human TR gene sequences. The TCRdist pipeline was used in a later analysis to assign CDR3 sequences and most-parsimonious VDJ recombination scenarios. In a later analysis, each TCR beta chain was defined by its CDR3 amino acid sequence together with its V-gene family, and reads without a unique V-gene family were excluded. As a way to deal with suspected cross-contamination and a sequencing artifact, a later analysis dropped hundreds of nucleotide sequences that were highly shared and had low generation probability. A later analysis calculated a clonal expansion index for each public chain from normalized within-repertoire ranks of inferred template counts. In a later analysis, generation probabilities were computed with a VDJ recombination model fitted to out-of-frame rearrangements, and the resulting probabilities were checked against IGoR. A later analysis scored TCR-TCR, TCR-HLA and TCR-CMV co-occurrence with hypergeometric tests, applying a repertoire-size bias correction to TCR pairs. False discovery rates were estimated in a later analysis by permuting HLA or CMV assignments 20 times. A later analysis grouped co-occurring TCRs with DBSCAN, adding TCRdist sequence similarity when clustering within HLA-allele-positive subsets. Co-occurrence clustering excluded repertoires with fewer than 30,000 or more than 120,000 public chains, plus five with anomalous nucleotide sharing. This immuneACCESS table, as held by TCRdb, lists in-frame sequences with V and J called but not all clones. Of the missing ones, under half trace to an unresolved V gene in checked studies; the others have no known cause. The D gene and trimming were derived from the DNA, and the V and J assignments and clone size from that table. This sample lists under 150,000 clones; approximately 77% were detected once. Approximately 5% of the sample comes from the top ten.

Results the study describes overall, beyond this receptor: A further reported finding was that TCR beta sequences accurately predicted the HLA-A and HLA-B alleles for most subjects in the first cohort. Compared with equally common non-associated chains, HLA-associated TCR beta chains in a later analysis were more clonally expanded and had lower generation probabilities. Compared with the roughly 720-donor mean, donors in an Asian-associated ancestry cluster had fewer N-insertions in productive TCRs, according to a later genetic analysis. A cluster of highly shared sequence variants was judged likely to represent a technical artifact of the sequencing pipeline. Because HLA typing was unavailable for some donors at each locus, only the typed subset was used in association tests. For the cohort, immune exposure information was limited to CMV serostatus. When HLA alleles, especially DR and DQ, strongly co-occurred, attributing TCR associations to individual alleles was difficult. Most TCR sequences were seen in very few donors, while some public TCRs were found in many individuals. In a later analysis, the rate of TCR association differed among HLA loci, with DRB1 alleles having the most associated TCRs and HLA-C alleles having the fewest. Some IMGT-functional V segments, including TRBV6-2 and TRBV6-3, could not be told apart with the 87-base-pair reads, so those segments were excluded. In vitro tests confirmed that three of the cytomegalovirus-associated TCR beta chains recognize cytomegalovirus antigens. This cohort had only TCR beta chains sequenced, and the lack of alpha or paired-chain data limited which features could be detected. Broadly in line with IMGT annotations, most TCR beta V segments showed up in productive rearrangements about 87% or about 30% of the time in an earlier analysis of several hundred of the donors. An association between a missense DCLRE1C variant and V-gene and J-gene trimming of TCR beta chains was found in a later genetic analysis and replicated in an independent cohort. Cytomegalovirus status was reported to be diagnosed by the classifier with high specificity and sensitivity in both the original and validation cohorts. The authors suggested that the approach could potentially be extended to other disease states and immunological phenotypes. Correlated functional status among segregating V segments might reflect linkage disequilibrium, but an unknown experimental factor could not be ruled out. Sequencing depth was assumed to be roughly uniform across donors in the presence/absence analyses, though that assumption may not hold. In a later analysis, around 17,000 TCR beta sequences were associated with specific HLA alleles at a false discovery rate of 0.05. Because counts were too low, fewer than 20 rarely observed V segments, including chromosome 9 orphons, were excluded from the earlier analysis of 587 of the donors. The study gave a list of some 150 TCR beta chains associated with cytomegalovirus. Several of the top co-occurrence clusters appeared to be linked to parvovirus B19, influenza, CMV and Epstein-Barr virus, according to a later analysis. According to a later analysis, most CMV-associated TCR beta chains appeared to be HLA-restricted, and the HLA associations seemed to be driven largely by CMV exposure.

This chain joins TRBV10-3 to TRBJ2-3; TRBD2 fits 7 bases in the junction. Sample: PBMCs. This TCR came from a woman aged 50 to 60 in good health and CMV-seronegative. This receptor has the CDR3 CAISESRIGGGTDTQYF. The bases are TGTGCCATCAGTGAGTCGAGAATTGGGGGGGGCACAGATACGCAGTATTTT.